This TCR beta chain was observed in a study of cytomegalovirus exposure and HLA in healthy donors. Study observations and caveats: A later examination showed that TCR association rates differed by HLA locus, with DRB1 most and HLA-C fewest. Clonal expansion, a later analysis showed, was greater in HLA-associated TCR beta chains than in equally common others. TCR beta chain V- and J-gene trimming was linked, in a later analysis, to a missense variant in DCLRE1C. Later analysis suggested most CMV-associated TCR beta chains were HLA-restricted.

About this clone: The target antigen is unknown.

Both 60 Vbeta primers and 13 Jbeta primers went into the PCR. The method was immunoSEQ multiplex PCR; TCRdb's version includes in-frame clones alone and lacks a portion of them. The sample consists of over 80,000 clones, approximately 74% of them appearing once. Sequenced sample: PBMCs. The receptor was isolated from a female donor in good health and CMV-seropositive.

For the CDR3, the DNA is TGCGCCAGCAGTGGTAATCAGCGGGGGGGCCCGGATACGCAGTATTTT. Translating gives CASSGNQRGGPDTQYF. V gene TRBV10-1 combines with J gene TRBJ2-3, with TRBD2 matching 10 bases. Germline V CDR1 and CDR2: WNHNN, SYGVQD (reference sequence). V gave up 4 bases and J gave up 6 bases; unmatched junction bases: 10. This CDR3 comprises 16 residues.